Presented here are 12 T cell receptor beta chains from one specimen sequenced in a study of human T cells and chemical hapten exposure. TCRdb reprocessed the RACE reads via MiXCR and lists one record per CDR3 protein. The table records 85,000 to 130,000 distinct CDR3 sequences, around 12% of them present only once. The time point is: pre-sensitization, week 0. As to treatment: therapeutic diphenylcyclopropenone sensitization with weekly scalp DPC. This material consisted of whole blood, taken in connection with sensitization to the hapten diphenylcyclopropenone (DPC). These receptor sequences come from a woman aged 50 to 65 with alopecia areata. Some clones in this sample may be carry-over from other donors' samples.

This clonotype was detected only a few times. The V call is TRBV10-1, the J call TRBJ1-5; 9 positions match TRBD1. Germline V gene lookup returns CDR1 WNHNN and CDR2 SYGVQD (reference sequence). With V trimmed by 2 bases and J by 5 bases, 4 bases remained unmatched. There are 15 residues in the CDR3. CDR3 protein: CASSEQGTGYQPQHF. The CDR3 DNA reads TGCGCCAGCAGTGAGCAAGGGACAGGGTATCAGCCCCAGCATTTT.

The chain employs TRBV2 and TRBJ2-2; TRBD1 matches 10 bases. This CDR3 is 13 amino acids long. J lost 8 bases, V lost 6 bases, and 3 bases had no gene match. Germline V CDR1 and CDR2: SNHLY, FYNNEI. The CDR3: CASRTGGLGELFF. The CDR3 DNA reads TGTGCCAGCAGGACAGGGGGCCTTGGGGAGCTGTTTTTT.

This clonotype was counted between two and nine times. The V gene is TRBV3-1, the J gene TRBJ2-3; unclear D gene. Germline CDR1 is LGHDT and CDR2 is YNNKEL (reference sequence). This CDR3 is built from 14 residues. Trimming pared 5 bases from V and 2 bases from J, leaving 11 bases between. CDR3 DNA: TGTGCCAGCAGCTTACGGACCAACACAGATACGCAGTATTTT. Its translation is CASSLRTNTDTQYF.

The chain links TRBV7-2 to TRBJ2-5; D perhaps matches TRBD2 (6 bases). Trimming removed 6 bases at V and 1 base at J, with 12 bases between. The CDR3 runs to 14 residues. Germline CDR1 is SGHTA and CDR2 is FQGNSA. The CDR3 nucleotides are TGTGCCAGCAGTTTCCCGGGACTCCAAGAGACCCAGTACTTC. The encoded protein is CASSFPGLQETQYF.

The chain has TRBV27 and TRBJ1-1; D may be TRBD1 (5 bases). Looked up from germline, CDR1 is MNHEY and CDR2 is SMNVEV (reference sequence). Trimming took 5 bases from V and 4 from J, leaving 14 bases between them. The CDR3 is made up of 14 amino acids. CDR3 protein: CASSPEQGTTEAFF. In nucleotides, the CDR3 is TGTGCCAGCAGTCCCGAGCAAGGGACCACTGAAGCTTTCTTT.

This clonotype was recorded a few times. The V gene is TRBV11-2, the J gene TRBJ1-6; D is possibly TRBD1 (5 bases). V was clipped by 8 bases and J by 9 bases, with 14 bases between them. The CDR3 is 13 amino acids. CDR1 is SGHAT and CDR2 is FQNNGV in the germline V gene. CDR3 coding DNA: TGTGCCAGCGCCTCCTCCGGGGGTTCACCCCTCCACTTT. Residues: CASASSGGSPLHF. The variable domain in full, completed from reference TRBV11-2 and TRBJ1-6, reads EAGVAQSPRYKIIEKRQSVAFWCNPISGHATLYWYQQILGQGPKLLIQFQNNGVVDDSQLPKDRFSAERLKGVDSTLKIQPAKLEDSAVYLCASASSGGSPLHFGNGTRLTVT.

The chain joins TRBV29-1 to TRBJ2-7, with 7 bases fitting TRBD1. V lost 6 bases, J lost 5 bases, and 4 bases stayed unmatched. The CDR3 sequence is 11 residues long. Germline V gene lookup returns CDR1 SQVTM and CDR2 ANQGSEA. The CDR3 loop is CSVKGADEQYF. The CDR3 nucleotides are TGCAGCGTAAAGGGGGCGGACGAGCAGTACTTC.

The CDR3 region has the DNA TGTGCCAGCAGCGTAGATCCCGACGGTTACGCGGTGACCCAGTACTTC. Its protein is CASSVDPDGYAVTQYF. The rearrangement links TRBV9 to TRBJ2-5; the D is unclear. The CDR3 is 16 amino acids. Between the trimmed V and J ends, which lost 0 bases and 7 bases, there was a span of 19 bases. Germline CDR1 is SGDLS and CDR2 is YYNGEE.

In its sample, this clonotype was seen a few times. V usage is TRBV7-2 and J usage is TRBJ2-1; D remains ambiguous. Trimming took off 5 bases at V and 9 bases at J, with 14 bases between the two ends. CDR1 is SGHTA and CDR2 is FQGNSA in the germline V gene. This CDR3 spans 13 amino acids. The DNA of the CDR3 is TGTGCCAGCAGCGAAACCTACTTAGGTGAGCAGTTCTTC. This codes for CASSETYLGEQFF.

There are a few counts of this clonotype. The chain employs TRBV20-1 and TRBJ2-7, with D tentatively TRBD2 (6 bases). Trimming shortened V by 1 base and J by 0 bases, and 10 bases separated the two germline ends. The germline gives CDR1 DFQATT, CDR2 SNEGSKA (reference sequence). The CDR3 runs to 14 residues. CDR3: CSARATGGSYEQYF. As DNA, the CDR3 is TGCAGTGCTAGAGCAACCGGGGGCTCCTACGAGCAGTACTTC.

This chain connects TRBV6-4 to TRBJ1-1, with a possible D match to TRBD1 (6 bases). The CDR3 covers 18 residues. CDR1 MRHNA and CDR2 SNTAGT come from the germline V gene. V was shortened by 3 bases and J by 8 bases, with 28 bases between the two germline ends. In DNA form, the CDR3 reads TGTGCCAGCAGTGAAAACGGCGACCCGGACAGAGCCAGGAAGGAAGCTTTCTTT. It specifies CASSENGDPDRARKEAFF.

This chain connects TRBV7-6 to TRBJ2-7; TRBD2 matches at 12 bases. Trimming at V came to 4 bases and at J to 1 base, leaving 8 bases not matched to a gene. The CDR3 has 17 amino acids. The germline V gene encodes CDR1 SGHVS and CDR2 FNYEAQ. CDR3 coding DNA: TGTGCCAGCAGCTCAGTGGACGGACTAGCGGGATCCTACGAGCAGTACTTC. Its protein product is CASSSVDGLAGSYEQYF.